The 26 T cell receptor beta chains presented below share a single source sample, sequenced in a study of blood T cell repertoires in COVID-19. Clones were sequenced by immunoSEQ multiplex PCR, and TCRdb holds only the in-frame ones, with some missing. The table has about 110,000 clones, around 86% seen once. The sample consisted of peripheral blood. The receptors derive from a woman in her 70s with acute or convalescent COVID-19.

In its sample, this clone was seen a few times. The rearrangement uses TRBV7-9 and TRBJ2-7, with D unclear. From germline, CDR1 is SEHNR and CDR2 FQNEAQ (reference sequence). Trimming shortened V by 1 base and J by 4 bases, and 17 bases separated the two germline ends. The length of the CDR3 is 16 residues. The CDR3 reads CASSLGQVKFEYEQYF. The CDR3 DNA follows: TGTGCCAGCAGCTTAGGGCAGGTCAAGTTCGAGTACGAGCAGTACTTC.

The J gene is TRBJ1-2, the V gene TRBV6-2 or TRBV6-3; D not resolved. Germline V gives CDR1 MNHEY, CDR2 SVGEGT. CDR3 length: 14 residues. The V gene lost 2 bases and the J gene lost 0 bases, with 7 bases spanning the gap. CDR3 protein: CASSYPTANYGYTF. The CDR3 bases are TGTGCCAGCAGTTACCCCACAGCTAACTATGGCTACACCTTC.

This clone has just one count. The chain joins TRBV9 to TRBJ2-2, with 8 bases matching TRBD1. The V segment lost 4 bases and the J segment 7 bases; nucleotides outside the gene matches: 12. Per germline, CDR1 SGDLS and CDR2 YYNGEE. CDR3 size: 16 residues. CDR3 residues: CASSSNRGSRDGELFF. The DNA of the CDR3 is TGTGCCAGCAGCTCTAACAGGGGGAGTCGCGACGGGGAGCTGTTTTTT.

The chain combines TRBV4-1 with TRBJ2-7; 10 bases are shared with TRBD2. This CDR3 has 15 amino acids. The germline V gene encodes CDR1 MGHRA and CDR2 YSYEKL. V lost 1 base, J lost 4 bases, and 4 bases stayed unmatched. The CDR3 DNA is TGCGCCAGCAGCCAAGGGGGACTAGCGCGATACGAGCAGTACTTC. Protein: CASSQGGLARYEQYF.

This clone was detected once. The chain combines TRBV9 with TRBJ1-1, with 8 bases lining up with TRBD1. Germline V gene data show CDR1 as SGDLS and CDR2 as YYNGEE. The junction had 8 bases not matched to a gene; V was cut back by 0 bases and J by 4 bases. The CDR3 contains 16 residues. This chain's CDR3 is CASSVGSGGRGTEAFF. The CDR3 DNA reads as TGTGCCAGCAGCGTAGGGTCAGGGGGCCGGGGCACTGAAGCTTTCTTT.

This clone was recorded only once. The chain is built from TRBV7-3 and TRBJ2-1; 9 bases match TRBD2. Trimming took 2 bases from V and 8 from J; bases not matched to a gene: 10. The CDR3 is made up of 16 amino acids. Germline CDR1 SGHTA, CDR2 FQGTGA. The CDR3 is CASSLGGRAGIDEQFF. Written as DNA, the CDR3 is TGTGCCAGCAGCTTAGGCGGGAGGGCCGGAATCGATGAGCAGTTCTTC.

The J gene is TRBJ2-2, the V gene TRBV5-1; 10 nucleotides agree with TRBD2. The CDR3 runs 15 residues. Germline V gives CDR1 SGHRS, CDR2 YFSETQ. V shed 6 bases, J shed 2 bases, and the junction held 4 bases outside the gene matches. CDR3 sequence reads: CASNRLAGNTGELFF. In DNA, the CDR3 is TGCGCCAGCAACCGACTAGCGGGCAACACCGGGGAGCTGTTTTTT.

V is TRBV6-5 and J is TRBJ2-3, with D possibly being TRBD2 (6 bases). Germline V gene lookup returns CDR1 MNHEY and CDR2 SVGAGI. This CDR3 spans 13 amino acids. V was clipped by 3 bases and J by 3 bases, with 7 bases between them. The CDR3 region has the DNA TGTGCCAGCAGTTATGCGGGGACAGATACGCAGTATTTT. Its translation is CASSYAGTDTQYF.

CDR3 protein: CASSTQRGLGHNEQFF. DNA of the CDR3: TGTGCCAGCAGCACTCAGCGGGGGTTAGGGCACAATGAGCAGTTCTTC. The J gene is TRBJ2-1, the V gene TRBV5-6; 8 bases are shared with TRBD2. Germline CDR1 SGHDT, CDR2 YYEEEE. With 4 bases clipped from V and 5 bases from J, the junction kept 11 bases outside the gene matches. This CDR3 is built from 16 residues.

The chain uses TRBV7-2 and TRBJ1-4; D might be TRBD1 (5 bases). Between the trimmed V and J ends, which lost 3 bases and 8 bases, there was a span of 13 bases. From germline, CDR1 is SGHTA and CDR2 FQGNSA. The CDR3 is 14 residues long. The CDR3 is CASSLGQGQEKLFF. The CDR3 DNA reads TGTGCCAGCAGCTTGGGCCAGGGTCAAGAAAAACTGTTTTTT.

This clone was seen a few times. The V and J genes are TRBV6-5 and TRBJ1-5; 8 bases align to TRBD1. V lost 7 bases, J lost 10 bases, and 12 bases stayed unmatched. CDR1 and CDR2 from the germline V gene are MNHEY and SVGAGI. The CDR3 runs 14 residues. The CDR3 DNA sequence: TGTGCCAGCATTCCAGACAGGGGCCCTTATCCCCAGCATTTT. It translates to CASIPDRGPYPQHF.

The chain uses TRBV10-3 and TRBJ2-5; D uncertain. Deletions cut 2 bases from V and 4 bases from J, with 11 bases between. The CDR3 has 14 amino acids. CDR1 ENHRY and CDR2 SYGVKD come from the germline V gene. The CDR3: CAISEARTRETQYF. CDR3 nucleotides: TGTGCCATCAGTGAGGCCCGTACGAGAGAGACCCAGTACTTC.

The chain is built from TRBV7-9 and TRBJ2-7; D remains unclear. Per germline, CDR1 SEHNR and CDR2 FQNEAQ (reference sequence). The CDR3 totals 13 residues. The germline V and J ends were trimmed by 0 bases and 7 bases, with 10 bases remaining between them. In DNA form, the CDR3 reads TGTGCCAGCAGCTTAGCTGCTCTCGGGGAGCAGTACTTC. Protein product: CASSLAALGEQYF.

The sample holds one count of this clone. V gene TRBV6-6 combines with J gene TRBJ2-7, with 7 bases fitting TRBD1. The junction had 12 bases not matched to a gene; V was cut back by 7 bases and J by 9 bases. Germline lookup yields CDR1 MNHNY and CDR2 SVGAGI (reference sequence). The CDR3 has 13 amino acids. Written as DNA, the CDR3 is TGTGCCAGCATTCAGACAGGGAATACAAGGCAGTACTTC. This codes for CASIQTGNTRQYF.

This clone was seen only once. The chain combines TRBV30 with TRBJ1-3, with 7 bases fitting TRBD1. Germline V gene lookup returns CDR1 GTSNPN and CDR2 SVGIG (reference sequence). The V and J ends lost 0 bases and 0 bases, in that order; junction bases with no gene match: 5. The CDR3 runs to 16 residues. CDR3 amino acids: CAWSVRGANSGNTIYF. CDR3 sequence (DNA): TGTGCCTGGAGTGTCAGGGGGGCCAACTCTGGAAACACCATATATTTT. The variable domain in full, with the rest retrieved from reference TRBV30 and TRBJ1-3, is SQTIHQWPATLVQPVGSPLSLECTVEGTSNPNLYWYRQAAGRGLQLLFYSVGIGQISSEVPQNLSASRPQDRQFILSSKKLLLSDSGFYLCAWSVRGANSGNTIYFGEGSWLTVV.

V usage is TRBV24-1 and J usage is TRBJ2-3; 10 positions agree with TRBD2. Losses at the gene ends were 7 bases for V and 6 bases for J; bases not matched to a gene: 9. The CDR3 is 15 amino acids. Looked up from germline, CDR1 is KGHDR and CDR2 is SFDVKD. The CDR3 protein is CATSRTSGSSDTQYF. The DNA of the CDR3 is TGTGCCACCAGCCGGACTAGCGGTTCCTCGGATACGCAGTATTTT.

V is TRBV6-6 and J is TRBJ2-2; possibly TRBD1 for D (5 bases). V shed 7 bases and J shed 2 bases, with 14 bases lying between them. CDR1 is MNHNY and CDR2 is SVGAGI in the germline V gene (reference sequence). The CDR3 length is 15 residues. The CDR3 is CASIIQGLNTGELFF. CDR3 nucleotides: TGTGCCAGCATCATCCAGGGCTTAAACACCGGGGAGCTGTTTTTT.

The V call is TRBV7-3, the J call TRBJ2-5; maybe TRBD2 (5 bases). CDR1 and CDR2 (germline): SGHTA, FQGTGA. Trimming removed 2 bases from V and 5 bases from J, with 12 bases in between. This CDR3 comprises 14 residues. CDR3: CASSLDPGSETQYF. The CDR3 DNA reads as TGTGCCAGCAGCTTAGACCCGGGATCCGAGACCCAGTACTTC.

The V gene is TRBV5-1, the J gene TRBJ1-3, with D tentatively TRBD1 (5 bases). The CDR3 has 16 amino acids. Per germline, CDR1 SGHRS and CDR2 YFSETQ. The ends were cut back, 1 base at V and 0 bases at J, with 11 bases in the middle. The CDR3 spells CASSLFGADSGNTIYF. The CDR3 DNA is TGCGCCAGCAGCTTGTTTGGGGCCGACTCTGGAAACACCATATATTTT.

The gene calls are TRBV21-1 and TRBJ2-1; TRBD2, as called in the table, went unchecked against the DNA. TRBV21-1 is recorded as a pseudogene. This CDR3 is built from 17 residues. The chain's CDR3 is CASSPPRVAVQNNEQFF. The CDR3 DNA is TGTGCCAGCAGCCCCCCCAGGGTAGCGGTACAAAACAATGAGCAGTTCTTC.

This clone was found once. The V call is TRBV5-1, the J call TRBJ1-4, with 7 bases matching TRBD1. The germline gives CDR1 SGHRS, CDR2 YFSETQ. The CDR3 is made up of 14 amino acids. Losses at the gene ends were 0 bases for V and 7 bases for J; bases not matched to a gene: 3. CDR3 loop: CASSLGQGGEKLFF. In DNA form, the CDR3 reads TGCGCCAGCAGCTTGGGGCAGGGGGGTGAAAAACTGTTTTTT.

CDR3 loop: CASSARDTEAFF. The CDR3 bases are TGTGCCAGCAGCGCCAGGGACACTGAAGCTTTCTTT. The chain is built from TRBV27 and TRBJ1-1, with a possible D match to TRBD1 (5 bases). Germline V gene sequence: CDR1 MNHEY, CDR2 SMNVEV (reference sequence). This CDR3 comprises 12 residues. The V gene lost 6 bases and the J gene lost 3 bases, with 8 bases spanning the gap.

The J gene is TRBJ1-5, the V gene TRBV27, with D possibly TRBD1 on 6 matching bases. The CDR3 is 15 amino acids. The V and J ends lost 8 bases and 4 bases respectively, with 18 bases between them. The germline V gene has CDR1 MNHEY and CDR2 SMNVEV (reference sequence). Here the CDR3 DNA reads TGTGCCAGCGCTCGTTTAGGGGGAACGAATCAGCCCCAGCATTTT. Translating gives CASARLGGTNQPQHF.

This chain uses TRBV28 with TRBJ2-1, with D perhaps TRBD2 (7 bases). Germline V gives CDR1 MDHEN, CDR2 SYDVKM. CDR3 length: 16 residues. Deletions cut 6 bases from V and 6 bases from J, with 21 bases between. CDR3 sequence: CASSTRQGRAPNEQFF. CDR3 in DNA: TGTGCCAGCAGCACCCGTCAGGGGAGGGCCCCCAATGAGCAGTTCTTC.

V gene TRBV5-5 combines with J gene TRBJ2-3; 13 bases agree with TRBD2. CDR3 length: 16 residues. Germline CDR1 reads SGHKS; CDR2 reads YYEKEE (reference sequence). Unmatched junction bases numbered 2, after V lost 4 bases and J lost 0 bases. The CDR3 region is CASSPGLAGSTDTQYF. The CDR3 DNA sequence: TGTGCCAGCAGCCCGGGACTAGCGGGGAGCACAGATACGCAGTATTTT. The full variable domain, rest sourced from reference TRBV5-5 and TRBJ2-3, is DAGVTQSPTHLIKTRGQQVTLRCSPISGHKSVSWYQQVLGQGPQFIFQYYEKEERGRGNFPDRFSARQFPNYSSELNVNALLLGDSALYLCASSPGLAGSTDTQYFGPGTRLTVL.

Only one count was recorded for this clone. The CDR3 reads CASSFGQVSNQPQHF. CDR3 nucleotide sequence: TGTGCCAGCAGTTTCGGACAGGTTAGCAATCAGCCCCAGCATTTT. The rearrangement uses TRBV28 and TRBJ1-5, with 7 bases matching TRBD1. Germline V CDR1 and CDR2: MDHEN, SYDVKM. The junction had 2 bases not matched to a gene; V was cut back by 3 bases and J by 0 bases. CDR3 length: 15 amino acids.